These 10 T cell receptor beta chains were all obtained from the same sample, sequenced in a study of early T cells in non-severe SARS-CoV-2 infection. In TCRdb, the 5' RACE reads were re-called with MiXCR into one record per CDR3 protein. Here the sample spans tens of thousands of distinct CDR3 sequences, about 11% being singletons. Here the sequenced sample was whole blood, taken at baseline. The receptor set was obtained from an adult who was a healthcare worker with PCR-confirmed SARS-CoV-2 infection or an uninfected control (not recorded which).

This clonotype appeared many times. The rearrangement joins TRBV12-3 or TRBV12-4 to TRBJ2-2, with no clear D. V lost 10 bases, J lost 0 bases, and 12 bases lay in between. There are 14 residues in the CDR3. The CDR3 DNA reads TGTGCCACCTCGCGAGTATCGAACACCGGGGAGCTGTTTTTT. Translated: CATSRVSNTGELFF.

V usage is TRBV19 and J usage is TRBJ2-7; D unclear. The V and J ends lost 0 bases and 6 bases respectively, with 9 bases between them. CDR3 length: 13 residues. In germline, CDR1 is LNHDA, CDR2 SQIVND (reference sequence). Here the CDR3 reads CASSIDVGSEQYF. The CDR3 nucleotides are TGTGCCAGTAGTATAGATGTGGGTTCCGAGCAGTACTTC.

Ten or more counts support this clonotype. V usage is TRBV18 and J usage is TRBJ1-1, with D perhaps TRBD1 (6 bases). V lost 5 bases, J lost 0 bases, and 13 bases lay in between. There are 15 residues in the CDR3. The germline gives CDR1 KGHSH, CDR2 LQKENI. The CDR3, as DNA: TGTGCCAGCTCATCCTCTACAGGGATGAACACTGAAGCTTTCTTT. It specifies CASSSSTGMNTEAFF.

This clonotype was observed many times. This sequence joins TRBV7-8 and TRBJ1-5, with unresolved D. V gave up 7 bases and J gave up 4 bases, with 11 bases separating them. Germline V lookup: CDR1 SGHVS, CDR2 FQNEAQ. The CDR3 totals 13 residues. The CDR3 nucleotides read TGTGCCAGCACCACCGGGAGGAATCAGCCCCAGCATTTT. It yields the protein CASTTGRNQPQHF.

This clonotype was seen repeatedly, ten times or more. The genes are TRBV25-1 and TRBJ2-1; D is perhaps TRBD1 (5 bases). V was trimmed by 2 bases and J by 6 bases, leaving 14 bases between them. The CDR3 length is 15 residues. Germline V CDR1 and CDR2: MGHDK, SYGVNS. The CDR3 DNA reads as TGTGCCAGCAGTGAAGCGGCAGGGAAGGTCAATGAGCAGTTCTTC. It encodes CASSEAAGKVNEQFF.

The V and J genes are TRBV12-3 or TRBV12-4 and TRBJ2-2; no clear D. The CDR3 loop spans 15 amino acids. Trimming removed 6 bases from V and 4 bases from J, with 15 bases in between. CDR3 region: CASSRDMEITGELFF. The CDR3 bases are TGTGCCAGCAGCCGAGACATGGAGATCACCGGGGAGCTGTTTTTT.

The sample holds a few counts of this clonotype. V is TRBV7-8 and J is TRBJ2-7; TRBD1 aligns across 7 bases. Trimming removed 4 bases from V and 2 bases from J; junction bases left unmatched: 14. The CDR3 loop spans 17 amino acids. CDR1 is SGHVS and CDR2 is FQNEAQ in the germline V gene. The CDR3 DNA reads TGTGCCAGCAGCTCACGCCCCCCGGGACAGATAACCTACGAGCAGTACTTC. This gives the protein CASSSRPPGQITYEQYF.

This clonotype was observed at least ten times. The genes are TRBV28 and TRBJ1-1; D is possibly TRBD1 (5 bases). V lost 7 bases and J 8 bases, leaving 20 bases between the germline ends. The CDR3 sequence is 14 residues long. Germline CDR1 reads MDHEN; CDR2 reads SYDVKM. The CDR3 coding sequence is TGTGCCAGCACTTCTCTGGGCAAGGGGTTGGAAGCTTTCTTT. Protein sequence: CASTSLGKGLEAFF.

This clonotype was detected a few times. V and J are TRBV20-1 and TRBJ1-4; D is ambiguous. The CDR3 contains 16 residues. The V and J ends lost 0 bases and 7 bases respectively, with 18 bases between them. CDR1 is DFQATT and CDR2 is SNEGSKA in the germline V gene (reference sequence). CDR3 sequence: CSARDRIRHRSEKLFF. CDR3 DNA: TGCAGTGCTAGAGATCGTATAAGGCACCGAAGTGAAAAACTGTTTTTT.

This clonotype was seen a handful of times. The chain couples TRBV5-1 to TRBJ2-5; D possibly matches TRBD1 or TRBD2 (5 bases each). The CDR3 is 14 residues long. Trimming shortened V by 6 bases and J by 4 bases, and 16 bases separated the two germline ends. Germline-derived CDR1 and CDR2 are SGHRS and YFSETQ. The DNA of the CDR3 is TGCGCCAGCAAGATAAGGGGCGGGCGAGAGACCCAGTACTTC. Translation gives CASKIRGGRETQYF.